This T cell receptor (beta chain) was identified during a study of T cells in Graves' hyperthyroidism and ophthalmopathy. There were TCR beta CDR3 regions amplified from RNA transcripts. Primed by the HTBI set, a first-round RT-PCR was run on the TCR CDR3. TCRdb used MiXCR to reprocess the multiplex PCR reads, holding one entry per CDR3 protein. The sample contains a few hundred thousand distinct CDR3 sequences, less than 20% of which appear only once. Germline values: CDR1 SGHAT, CDR2 FQNNGV. Deletions cut 5 bases from V and 2 bases from J, with 22 bases between. The length of the CDR3 is 17 residues. This clonotype has ten or more counts.

The rearrangement links TRBV11-2 to TRBJ2-7, with D tentatively TRBD1 or TRBD2 (5 bases each). This clonotype originated in a man between 18 and 29 years old with Graves' ophthalmopathy. The sequenced sample consisted of blood. The CDR3: CASSLGNSHRGPYEQYF. Here the CDR3 DNA reads TGTGCCAGCAGCCTTGGGAACAGTCACCGGGGACCCTACGAGCAGTACTTC.